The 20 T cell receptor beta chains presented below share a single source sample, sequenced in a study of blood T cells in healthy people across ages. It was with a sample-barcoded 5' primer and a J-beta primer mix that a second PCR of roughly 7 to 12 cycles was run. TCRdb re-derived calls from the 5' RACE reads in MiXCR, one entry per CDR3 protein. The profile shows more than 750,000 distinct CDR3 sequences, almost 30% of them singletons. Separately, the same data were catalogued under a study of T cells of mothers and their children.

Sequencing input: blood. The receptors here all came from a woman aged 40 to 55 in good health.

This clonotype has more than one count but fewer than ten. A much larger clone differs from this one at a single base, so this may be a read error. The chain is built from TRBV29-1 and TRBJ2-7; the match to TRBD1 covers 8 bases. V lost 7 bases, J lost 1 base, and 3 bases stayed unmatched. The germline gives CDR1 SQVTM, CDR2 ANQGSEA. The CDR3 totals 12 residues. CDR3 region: CSGRTGSYEQYF. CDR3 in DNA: TGCAGCGGCAGGACAGGGTCCTACGAGCAGTACTTC.

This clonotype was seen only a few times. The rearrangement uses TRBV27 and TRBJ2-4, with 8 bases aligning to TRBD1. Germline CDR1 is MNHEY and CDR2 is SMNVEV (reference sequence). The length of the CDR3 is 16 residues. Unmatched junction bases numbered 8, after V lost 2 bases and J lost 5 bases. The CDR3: CASSLGDRTTQNIQYF. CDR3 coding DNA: TGTGCCAGCAGTTTAGGGGACAGGACGACTCAAAACATTCAGTACTTC.

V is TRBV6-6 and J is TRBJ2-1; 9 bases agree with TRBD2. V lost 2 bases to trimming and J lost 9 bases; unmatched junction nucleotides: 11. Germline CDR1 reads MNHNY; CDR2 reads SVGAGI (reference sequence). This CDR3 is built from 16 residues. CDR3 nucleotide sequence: TGTGCCAGCAGTTACCCTAGCGGGGACTCAAGGGGTGAGCAGTTCTTC. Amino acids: CASSYPSGDSRGEQFF.

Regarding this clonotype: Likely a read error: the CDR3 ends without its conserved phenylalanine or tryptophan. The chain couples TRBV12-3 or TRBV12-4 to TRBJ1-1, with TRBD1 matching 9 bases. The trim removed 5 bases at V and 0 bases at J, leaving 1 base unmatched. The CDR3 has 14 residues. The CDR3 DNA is TGTGCCAGCAGTGGACAGGGGATGAACACTGAAGCTTTCCTT. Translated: CASSGQGMNTEAFL.

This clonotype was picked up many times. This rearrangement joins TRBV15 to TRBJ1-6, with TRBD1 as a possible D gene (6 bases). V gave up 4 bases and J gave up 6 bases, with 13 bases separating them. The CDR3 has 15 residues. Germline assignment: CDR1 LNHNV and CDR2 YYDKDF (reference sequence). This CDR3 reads CATSITGTSNSPLHF. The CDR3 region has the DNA TGTGCCACCAGCATCACCGGGACAAGTAATTCACCCCTCCACTTT. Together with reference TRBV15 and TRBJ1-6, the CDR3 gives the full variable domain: DAMVIQNPRYQVTQFGKPVTLSCSQTLNHNVMYWYQQKSSQAPKLLFHYYDKDFNNEADTPDNFQSRRPNTSFCFLDIRSPGLGDTAMYLCATSITGTSNSPLHFGNGTRLTVT.

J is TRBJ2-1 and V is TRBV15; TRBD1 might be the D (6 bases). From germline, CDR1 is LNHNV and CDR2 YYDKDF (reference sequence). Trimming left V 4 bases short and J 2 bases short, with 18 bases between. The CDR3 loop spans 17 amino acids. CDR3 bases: TGTGCCACCAGCACCCCCAGGGGTAGGGCCCCCTACAATGAGCAGTTCTTC. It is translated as CATSTPRGRAPYNEQFF.

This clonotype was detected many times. This chain's CDR3 is CASRELGLAGPDNEQFF. The CDR3 DNA reads TGTGCCAGCAGGGAACTGGGGCTAGCGGGGCCCGACAATGAGCAGTTCTTC. The chain joins TRBV27 to TRBJ2-1, with 9 bases that match TRBD2. After removal of 6 bases from V and 5 bases from J, the junction contained 14 bases not matched to a gene. Germline assignment: CDR1 MNHEY and CDR2 SMNVEV (reference sequence). The CDR3 is made up of 17 amino acids.

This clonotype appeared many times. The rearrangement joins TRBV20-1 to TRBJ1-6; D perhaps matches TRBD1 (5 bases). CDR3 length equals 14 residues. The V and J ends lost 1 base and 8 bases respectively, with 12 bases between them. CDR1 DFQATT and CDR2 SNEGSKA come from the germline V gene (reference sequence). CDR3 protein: CSARGGASDSPLHF. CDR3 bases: TGCAGTGCTAGAGGGGGCGCATCGGATTCACCCCTCCACTTT.

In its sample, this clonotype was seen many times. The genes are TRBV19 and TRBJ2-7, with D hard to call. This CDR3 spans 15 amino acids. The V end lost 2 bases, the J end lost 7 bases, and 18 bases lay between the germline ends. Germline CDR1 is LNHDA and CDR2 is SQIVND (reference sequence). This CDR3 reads CASSINRKAVSEQYF. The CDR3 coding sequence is TGTGCCAGTAGTATAAACAGAAAAGCCGTTAGTGAGCAGTACTTC. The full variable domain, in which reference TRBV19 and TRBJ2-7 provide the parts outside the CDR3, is DGGITQSPKYLFRKEGQNVTLSCEQNLNHDAMYWYRQDPGQGLRLIYYSQIVNDFQKGDIAEGYSVSREKKESFPLTVTSAQKNPTAFYLCASSINRKAVSEQYFGPGTRLTVT.

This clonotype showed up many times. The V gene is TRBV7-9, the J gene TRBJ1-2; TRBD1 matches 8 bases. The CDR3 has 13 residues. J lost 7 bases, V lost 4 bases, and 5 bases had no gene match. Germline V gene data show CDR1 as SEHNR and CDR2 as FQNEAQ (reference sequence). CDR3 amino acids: CASSSPTGAGYTF. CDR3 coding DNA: TGTGCCAGCAGCTCCCCGACAGGGGCTGGCTACACCTTC.

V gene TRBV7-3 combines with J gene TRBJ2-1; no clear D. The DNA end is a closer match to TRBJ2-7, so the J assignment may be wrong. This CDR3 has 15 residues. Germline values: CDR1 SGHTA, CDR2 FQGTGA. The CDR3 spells CASSLQGNSYNEQYF. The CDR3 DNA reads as TGTGCCAGCAGCCTCCAAGGTAACTCCTACAATGAGCAGTACTTC.

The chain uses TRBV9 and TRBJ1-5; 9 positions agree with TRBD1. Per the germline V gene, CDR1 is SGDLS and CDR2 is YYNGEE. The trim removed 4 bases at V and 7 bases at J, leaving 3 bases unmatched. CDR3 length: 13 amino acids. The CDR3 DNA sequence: TGTGCCAGCAGCACAGGGGGCGTACAGCCCCAGCATTTT. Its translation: CASSTGGVQPQHF.

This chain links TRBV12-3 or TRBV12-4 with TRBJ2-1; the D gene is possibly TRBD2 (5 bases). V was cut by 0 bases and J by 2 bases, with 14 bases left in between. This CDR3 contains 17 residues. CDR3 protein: CASSLARALSTYNEQFF. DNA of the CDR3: TGTGCCAGCAGTTTAGCGCGGGCGCTGAGTACCTACAATGAGCAGTTCTTC.

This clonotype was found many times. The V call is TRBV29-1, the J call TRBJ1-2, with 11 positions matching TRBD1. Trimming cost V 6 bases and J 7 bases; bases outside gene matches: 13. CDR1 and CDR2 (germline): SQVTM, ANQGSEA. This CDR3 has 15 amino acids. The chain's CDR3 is CSVLSSGTGGFGYTF. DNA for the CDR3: TGCAGCGTACTTTCTTCCGGGACAGGGGGATTTGGCTACACCTTC.

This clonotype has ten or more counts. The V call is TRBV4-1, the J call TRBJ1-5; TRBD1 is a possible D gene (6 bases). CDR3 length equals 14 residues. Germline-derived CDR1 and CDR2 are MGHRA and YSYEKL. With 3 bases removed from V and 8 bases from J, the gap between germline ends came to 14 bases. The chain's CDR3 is CASSQQGSSEPQHF. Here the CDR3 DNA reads TGCGCCAGCAGCCAGCAGGGGTCTTCGGAGCCCCAGCATTTT.

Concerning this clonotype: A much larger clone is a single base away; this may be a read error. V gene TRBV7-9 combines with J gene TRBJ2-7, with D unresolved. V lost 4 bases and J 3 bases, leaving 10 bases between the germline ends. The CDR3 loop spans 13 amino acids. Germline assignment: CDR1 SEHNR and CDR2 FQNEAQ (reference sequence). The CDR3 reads CASSSQDDYEQYF. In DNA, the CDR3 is TGTGCCAGCAGCTCACAAGACGACTACGAGCAGTACTTC.

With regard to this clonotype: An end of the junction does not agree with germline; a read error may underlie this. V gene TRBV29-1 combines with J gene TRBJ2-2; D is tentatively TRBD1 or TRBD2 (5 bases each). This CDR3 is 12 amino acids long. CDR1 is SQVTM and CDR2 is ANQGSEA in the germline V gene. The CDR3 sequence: CSVDQGSGERFF. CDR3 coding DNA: TGCAGCGTTGACCAGGGATCCGGGGAGCGGTTTTTT.

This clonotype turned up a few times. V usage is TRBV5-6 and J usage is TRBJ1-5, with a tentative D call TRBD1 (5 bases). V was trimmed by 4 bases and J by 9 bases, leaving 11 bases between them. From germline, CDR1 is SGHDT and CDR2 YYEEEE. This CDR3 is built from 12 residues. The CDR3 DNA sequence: TGTGCCAGCAGCCCGGGGACCGGGCCCCAGCATTTT. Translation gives CASSPGTGPQHF. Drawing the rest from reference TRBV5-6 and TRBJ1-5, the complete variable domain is DAGVTQSPTHLIKTRGQQVTLRCSPKSGHDTVSWYQQALGQGPQFIFQYYEEEERQRGNFPDRFSGHQFPNYSSELNVNALLLGDSALYLCASSPGTGPQHFGDGTRLSIL.

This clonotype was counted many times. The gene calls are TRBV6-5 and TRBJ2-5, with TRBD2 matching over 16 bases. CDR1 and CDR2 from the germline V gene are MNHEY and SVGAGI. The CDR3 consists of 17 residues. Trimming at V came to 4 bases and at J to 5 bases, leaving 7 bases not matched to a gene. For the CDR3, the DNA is TGTGCCAGCAGTTTTGGGACTAGCGGGGGGGCGTACGAGACCCAGTACTTC. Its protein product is CASSFGTSGGAYETQYF.

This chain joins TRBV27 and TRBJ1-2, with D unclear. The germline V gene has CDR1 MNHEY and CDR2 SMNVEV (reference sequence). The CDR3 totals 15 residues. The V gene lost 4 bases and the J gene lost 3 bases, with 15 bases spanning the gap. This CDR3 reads CASSSARRVDYGYTF. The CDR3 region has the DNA TGTGCCAGCAGTTCGGCACGTAGAGTCGACTATGGCTACACCTTC.